This T cell receptor (beta chain) comes out of a study of cytomegalovirus exposure and HLA in healthy donors. Regarding the study as a whole: Accurate prediction of most subjects' HLA-A and HLA-B alleles from TCR beta sequences was reported.

The CDR3 is 14 amino acids. The V and J ends lost 5 bases and 2 bases respectively, with 13 bases between them. CDR1 and CDR2 from the germline V gene are SEHNR and FQNEAQ (reference sequence). Comment on this clone: Its antigen remains unidentified.

The PCR contained 60 Vbeta and 13 Jbeta primers. The table came from immunoSEQ multiplex PCR; TCRdb's copy has only in-frame clones and leaves some out. The sample contains 90,000 to 120,000 clones, about 83% of which appear only once. The TCR comes from a female donor in good health and CMV-seropositive. Sequenced: PBMCs. The V gene is TRBV7-9, the J gene TRBJ2-7; TRBD1 is a possible D gene (5 bases). The CDR3 here is CASSPDQGPYEQYF. In nucleotides, the CDR3 is TGTGCCAGCAGCCCCGATCAGGGTCCCTACGAGCAGTACTTC.